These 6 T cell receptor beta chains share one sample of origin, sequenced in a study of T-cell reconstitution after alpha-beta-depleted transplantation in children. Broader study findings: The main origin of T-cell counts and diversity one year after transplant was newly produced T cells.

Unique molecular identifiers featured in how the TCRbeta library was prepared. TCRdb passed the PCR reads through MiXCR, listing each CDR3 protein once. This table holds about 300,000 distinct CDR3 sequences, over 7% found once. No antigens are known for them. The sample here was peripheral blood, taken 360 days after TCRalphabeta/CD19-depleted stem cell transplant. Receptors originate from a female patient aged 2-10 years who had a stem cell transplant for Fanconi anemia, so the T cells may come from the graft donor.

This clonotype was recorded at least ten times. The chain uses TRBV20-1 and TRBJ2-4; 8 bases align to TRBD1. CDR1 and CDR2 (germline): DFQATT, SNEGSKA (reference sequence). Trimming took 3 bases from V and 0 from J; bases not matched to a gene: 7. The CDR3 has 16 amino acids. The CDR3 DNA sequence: TGCAGTGCTAGCCGGACAGGGTACGAAGCCAAAAACATTCAGTACTTC. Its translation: CSASRTGYEAKNIQYF.

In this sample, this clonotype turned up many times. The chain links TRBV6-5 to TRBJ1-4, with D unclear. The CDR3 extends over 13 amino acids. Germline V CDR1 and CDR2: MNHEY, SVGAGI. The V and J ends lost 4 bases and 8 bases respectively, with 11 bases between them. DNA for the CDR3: TGTGCCAGCAGTTTTCTCCATAGCGAAAAACTGTTTTTT. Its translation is CASSFLHSEKLFF.

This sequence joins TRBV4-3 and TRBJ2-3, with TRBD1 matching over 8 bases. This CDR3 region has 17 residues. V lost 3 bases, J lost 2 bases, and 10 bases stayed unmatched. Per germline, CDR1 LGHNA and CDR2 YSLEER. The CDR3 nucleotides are TGCGCCAGCAGCCACGCCGTGGGACAGGATTTCACAGATACGCAGTATTTT. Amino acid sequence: CASSHAVGQDFTDTQYF.

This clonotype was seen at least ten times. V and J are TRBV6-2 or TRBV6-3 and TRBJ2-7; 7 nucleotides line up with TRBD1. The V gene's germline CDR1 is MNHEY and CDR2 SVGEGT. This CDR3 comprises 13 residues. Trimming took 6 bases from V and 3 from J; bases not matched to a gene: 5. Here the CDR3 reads CASSSDRNYEQYF. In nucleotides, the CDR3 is TGTGCCAGCAGCTCGGACAGGAACTACGAGCAGTACTTC.

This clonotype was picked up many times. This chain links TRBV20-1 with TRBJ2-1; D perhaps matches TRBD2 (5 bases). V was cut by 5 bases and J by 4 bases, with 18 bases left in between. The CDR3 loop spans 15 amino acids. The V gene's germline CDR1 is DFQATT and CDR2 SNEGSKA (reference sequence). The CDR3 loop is CSAPPVQRLYNEQFF. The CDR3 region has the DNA TGCAGTGCTCCCCCCGTTCAGCGGTTATACAATGAGCAGTTCTTC.

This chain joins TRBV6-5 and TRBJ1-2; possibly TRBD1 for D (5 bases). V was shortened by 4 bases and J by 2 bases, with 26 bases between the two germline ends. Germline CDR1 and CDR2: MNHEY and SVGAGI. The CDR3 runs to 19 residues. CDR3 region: CASSFTSQTGILRNYGYTF. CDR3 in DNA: TGTGCCAGCAGTTTCACCTCGCAAACAGGAATCCTACGAAACTATGGCTACACCTTC.